The 9 T cell receptor beta chains in this list originate from one sample, sequenced in a study of Ad26.COV2.S vaccination and SARS-CoV-2 variants. Data came from immunoSEQ multiplex PCR; TCRdb stores just in-frame clones and leaves some out. This sample yields about 440,000 clones, of which about 90% are seen a single time; about 4.4% belongs to the top ten. The treatment here: 19 received Ad26.COV2.S at low or high dose, single or two shots; five or six received placebo; per-sample allocation not given. Sample collection was performed on day 63 after the first vaccine or placebo injection. The specimen comprised peripheral blood, sampled in a trial of Ad26.COV2.S vaccine versus placebo. The receptors derive from a person aged 18-60 years who received the Ad26.COV2.S COVID-19 vaccine or a placebo.

The chain combines TRBV14 with TRBJ2-3, with D hard to call. Germline V gene lookup returns CDR1 SGHDN and CDR2 FVKESK. The CDR3 totals 13 residues. V dropped 3 bases and J dropped 2 bases, with 6 bases sitting between them. The CDR3 spells CASSHFYTDTQYF. The CDR3 coding sequence is TGTGCCAGCAGCCATTTCTACACAGATACGCAGTATTTT.

Here the CDR3 reads CASSRRDGSSYEQYF. CDR3 coding DNA: TGTGCCAGCAGTCGCCGGGACGGTAGCTCCTACGAGCAGTACTTC. This rearrangement joins TRBV27 to TRBJ2-7; D assignment may be TRBD1 or TRBD2 (5 bases each). Looked up from germline, CDR1 is MNHEY and CDR2 is SMNVEV (reference sequence). V lost 5 bases to trimming and J lost 0 bases, with 14 bases between them. CDR3 length: 15 amino acids.

This clone was observed once. The same CDR3 can be traced to other DNA sequences in this sample. The chain carries TRBV11-3 and TRBJ2-1, with 7 bases fitting TRBD2. V shed 4 bases, J shed 2 bases, and the junction held 5 bases outside the gene matches. CDR3 length: 15 residues. Per the germline V gene, CDR1 is SGHNT and CDR2 is YENEEA. CDR3 nucleotide sequence: TGTGCCAGCAGCTCCTCTAGCGGAACCTACAATGAGCAGTTCTTC. Residues: CASSSSSGTYNEQFF.

J is TRBJ2-3 and V is TRBV7-2, with 8 positions matching TRBD1. The CDR3 is 15 amino acids. CDR1 SGHTA and CDR2 FQGNSA come from the germline V gene. Trimming removed 6 bases from V and 5 bases from J; junction bases left unmatched: 10. Written as DNA, the CDR3 is TGTGCCAGCAGTTTACGAGGGACAGGCGGAGATACGCAGTATTTT. Encoded protein: CASSLRGTGGDTQYF.

This clone was detected once. The V call is TRBV11-2, the J call TRBJ2-1; 12 nucleotides agree with TRBD2. CDR3 size: 18 residues. CDR1 is SGHAT, CDR2 FQNNGV, per germline. Trimming at V came to 1 base and at J to 3 bases, leaving 7 bases not matched to a gene. The CDR3 here is CASSLARTSGNLYNEQFF. The CDR3 DNA reads as TGTGCCAGCAGCTTAGCCCGGACTAGCGGGAATCTCTACAATGAGCAGTTCTTC.

The rearrangement joins TRBV9 to TRBJ2-7, with D unclear. Germline CDR1 and CDR2: SGDLS and YYNGEE. Trimming took 2 bases from V and 5 from J, leaving 14 bases between them. This CDR3 is built from 14 residues. In nucleotides, the CDR3 is TGTGCCAGCAGCGTGGGTACCGGTAGGGACGAGCAGTACTTC. It yields the protein CASSVGTGRDEQYF.

The rearrangement joins TRBV28 to TRBJ2-3; D gene uncertain. In germline, CDR1 is MDHEN, CDR2 SYDVKM. Trimming took off 3 bases at V and 1 base at J, with 14 bases between the two ends. The CDR3 loop spans 16 amino acids. This CDR3 reads CASSFFGGAGTDTQYF. CDR3 bases: TGTGCCAGCAGTTTCTTCGGCGGAGCAGGCACAGATACGCAGTATTTT. Full variable domain (rest looked up from reference TRBV28 and TRBJ2-3): DVKVTQSSRYLVKRTGEKVFLECVQDMDHENMFWYRQDPGLGLRLIYFSYDVKMKEKGDIPEGYSVSREKKERFSLILESASTNQTSMYLCASSFFGGAGTDTQYFGPGTRLTVL.

The rearrangement links TRBV5-4 to TRBJ2-1; D perhaps matches TRBD2 (6 bases). The CDR3 runs to 14 residues. Germline CDR1 is SGHNT and CDR2 is YYREEE (reference sequence). V dropped 2 bases and J dropped 8 bases, with 14 bases sitting between them. The CDR3 coding sequence is TGTGCCAGCAGCTTCCCGGGAGCGGCTGATGAGCAGTTCTTC. This sequence encodes CASSFPGAADEQFF.

This chain uses TRBV18 with TRBJ2-3; TRBD1 or TRBD2 may be the D gene (5 bases each). The V gene lost 3 bases and the J gene lost 2 bases, with 21 bases spanning the gap. This CDR3 contains 18 residues. Looked up from germline, CDR1 is KGHSH and CDR2 is LQKENI. The CDR3 DNA reads TGTGCCAGCTCACCTTTAAGCCCGGGACCGCCCCACACAGATACGCAGTATTTT. This sequence encodes CASSPLSPGPPHTDTQYF.